These T cell receptor beta chains were read from a single sample in a study of shared clonotypes between healthy human individuals. Data came from immunoSEQ multiplex PCR; TCRdb stores just in-frame clones and leaves some out. The sample lists around 600,000 clones; approximately 95% were seen once. Sequences were obtained from naive CD8+ T cells sorted from blood. These receptor sequences come from a woman aged 25 to 39 in good health. CDR3s include the opening cysteine and the closing phenylalanine or tryptophan. D genes are given only for firm matches. Only some rows state a clone size, as once, few, many or a class for expanded clones.

j_gene: TRBJ1-4; d_gene: -; abundance: -; v_gene: TRBV4-1; CDR3nt: TGCGCCAGCAGCCAAGAAGCATTAACTAATGAAAAACTGTTTTTT; CDR3aa: CASSQEALTNEKLFF
j_gene: TRBJ2-1; d_gene: -; abundance: -; v_gene: TRBV5-8; CDR3nt: TGTGCCAGCAGCTTGGAGGTGGGAGAGCAGTTCTTC; CDR3aa: CASSLEVGEQFF
j_gene: TRBJ2-7; d_gene: TRBD2; abundance: -; v_gene: TRBV27; CDR3nt: TGTGCCAGCAGTTTCGATACTAGCGGGAGTTCCTACGAGCAGTACTTC; CDR3aa: CASSFDTSGSSYEQYF
j_gene: TRBJ2-1; d_gene: TRBD2; abundance: -; v_gene: TRBV25-1; CDR3nt: TGTGCCAGCAGTGATAGCGGGGGTCACAATGAGCAGTTCTTC; CDR3aa: CASSDSGGHNEQFF
j_gene: TRBJ2-1; d_gene: TRBD2; abundance: -; v_gene: TRBV27; CDR3nt: TGTGCCAGCAGTTTAAGCGGGACCGGCGAGCAGTTCTTC; CDR3aa: CASSLSGTGEQFF
j_gene: TRBJ1-2; d_gene: -; abundance: -; v_gene: TRBV15; CDR3nt: TGTGCCACCAGCAGAGATTACGGAAACTATGGCTACACCTTC; CDR3aa: CATSRDYGNYGYTF
j_gene: TRBJ2-7; d_gene: -; abundance: -; v_gene: TRBV5-5; CDR3nt: TGTGCCAGCAGCTTGGCAATGGGAAACTACGAGCAGTACTTC; CDR3aa: CASSLAMGNYEQYF
j_gene: TRBJ2-1; d_gene: -; abundance: -; v_gene: TRBV4-2; CDR3nt: TGTGCCAGCAGCCAAGATCTACGAATGGGGGCATTTAGGGAGCAGTTCTTC; CDR3aa: CASSQDLRMGAFREQFF
j_gene: TRBJ2-1; d_gene: -; abundance: -; v_gene: TRBV11-2; CDR3nt: TGTGCCAGCAGCCTTACTATTCATCCTAGCGCCAACCACAATGAGCAGTTCTTC; CDR3aa: CASSLTIHPSANHNEQFF
j_gene: TRBJ2-3; d_gene: TRBD1; abundance: -; v_gene: TRBV4-1; CDR3nt: TGCGCCAGCAGCCAAGGGACAGGGGGCACAGATACGCAGTATTTT; CDR3aa: CASSQGTGGTDTQYF
j_gene: TRBJ2-7; d_gene: -; abundance: few; v_gene: TRBV10-1; CDR3nt: TGCGCCAGCAGTGATCCAGGAGGGCCCGAGCAGTACTTC; CDR3aa: CASSDPGGPEQYF
j_gene: TRBJ1-1; d_gene: TRBD1; abundance: -; v_gene: TRBV28; CDR3nt: TGTGCCAGCAGTTCGTCTAGGCTAGACAGGGGGCGTAAGGTCACTGAAGCTTTCTTT; CDR3aa: CASSSSRLDRGRKVTEAFF
j_gene: TRBJ1-1; d_gene: -; abundance: -; v_gene: TRBV19; CDR3nt: TGTGCCAGTAGTCTTATTGGTTTCGAAGCTTTCTTT; CDR3aa: CASSLIGFEAFF
j_gene: TRBJ2-3; d_gene: -; abundance: once; v_gene: TRBV5-1; CDR3nt: TGCGCCAGCAGCTTGTTGATTAGGGACACAGATACGCAGTATTTT; CDR3aa: CASSLLIRDTDTQYF
j_gene: TRBJ1-5; d_gene: -; abundance: -; v_gene: TRBV7-8; CDR3nt: TGTGCCAGCAGCCTACTGGCGTCTGAAGAATATAGCAATCAGCCCCAGCATTTT; CDR3aa: CASSLLASEEYSNQPQHF
j_gene: TRBJ2-7; d_gene: -; abundance: -; v_gene: TRBV5-5; CDR3nt: TGTGCCAGCAGCTTAGGGGCTAGCCGGTTATTCGAGCAGTACTTC; CDR3aa: CASSLGASRLFEQYF
j_gene: TRBJ2-3; d_gene: TRBD2; abundance: -; v_gene: TRBV27; CDR3nt: TGTGCCAGCAGTTTAGGGGCTAGCGGGATACCAGATACGCAGTATTTT; CDR3aa: CASSLGASGIPDTQYF
j_gene: TRBJ1-4; d_gene: -; abundance: -; v_gene: TRBV5-6; CDR3nt: TGTGCCAGCAGCTTGGTCGCGGGAGAGGAGGAAAAACTGTTTTTT; CDR3aa: CASSLVAGEEEKLFF
j_gene: TRBJ1-4; d_gene: -; abundance: -; v_gene: TRBV27; CDR3nt: TGTGCCAGCAGTCTGCGGACAGCACATGAAAAACTGTTTTTT; CDR3aa: CASSLRTAHEKLFF
j_gene: TRBJ2-7; d_gene: TRBD2; abundance: -; v_gene: TRBV28; CDR3nt: TGTGCCAGCTCACACGCGGGGGGTGGGTACGAGCAGTACTTC; CDR3aa: CASSHAGGGYEQYF
j_gene: TRBJ1-6; d_gene: -; abundance: -; v_gene: TRBV5-1; CDR3nt: TGCGCCAGCAGCTTGACAGGGAGGGATTCACCCCTCCACTTT; CDR3aa: CASSLTGRDSPLHF
j_gene: TRBJ2-7; d_gene: TRBD1; abundance: -; v_gene: TRBV9; CDR3nt: TGTGCCAGCAGCGTGGGGGATTCAGGGACAGGGTCCTACGAGCAGTACTTC; CDR3aa: CASSVGDSGTGSYEQYF
j_gene: TRBJ1-1; d_gene: -; abundance: -; v_gene: TRBV9; CDR3nt: TGTGCCAGCAGCACGGGACAAGGCTCAATGAACACTGAAGCTTTCTTT; CDR3aa: CASSTGQGSMNTEAFF
j_gene: TRBJ2-1; d_gene: -; abundance: -; v_gene: TRBV19; CDR3nt: TGTGCCAGTAGTTGGGGCAATGAGCAGTTCTTC; CDR3aa: CASSWGNEQFF